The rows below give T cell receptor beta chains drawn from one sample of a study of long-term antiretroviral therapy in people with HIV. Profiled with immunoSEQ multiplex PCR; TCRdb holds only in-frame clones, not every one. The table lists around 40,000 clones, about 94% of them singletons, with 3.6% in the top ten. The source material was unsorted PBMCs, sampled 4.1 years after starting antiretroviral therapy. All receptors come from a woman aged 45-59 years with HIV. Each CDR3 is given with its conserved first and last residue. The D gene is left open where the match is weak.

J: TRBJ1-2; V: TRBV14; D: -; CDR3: CASSQFASNYGYTF
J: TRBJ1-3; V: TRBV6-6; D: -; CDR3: CASSYSFGASGNTIYF
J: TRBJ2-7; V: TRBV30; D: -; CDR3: CAWRTGVYEQYF
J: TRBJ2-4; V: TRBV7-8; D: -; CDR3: CASSLDGLRTKNIQYF
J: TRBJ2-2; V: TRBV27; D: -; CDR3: CASSYTARTNTGELFF
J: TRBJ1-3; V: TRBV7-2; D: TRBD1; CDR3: CASSPRQGPGNTIYF
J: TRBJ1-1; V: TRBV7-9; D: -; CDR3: CASSLETGATEAFF
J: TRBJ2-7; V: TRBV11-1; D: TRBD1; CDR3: CASSLRTGASEQYF
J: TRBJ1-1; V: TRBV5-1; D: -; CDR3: CASSLATGAEAFF
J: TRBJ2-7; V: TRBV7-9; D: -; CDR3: CASRTGQFPYEQYF
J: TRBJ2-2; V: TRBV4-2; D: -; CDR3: CASSRGLTNTGELFF
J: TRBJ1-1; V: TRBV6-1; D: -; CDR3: CASSERGEMNTEAFF
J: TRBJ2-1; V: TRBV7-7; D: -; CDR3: CASSLNGESMGEQFF
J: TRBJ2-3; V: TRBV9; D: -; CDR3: CASSGSGDTQYF
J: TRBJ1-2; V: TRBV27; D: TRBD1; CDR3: CASSMTGGYGYTF
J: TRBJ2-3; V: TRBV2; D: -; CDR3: CASKWTSTDTQYF
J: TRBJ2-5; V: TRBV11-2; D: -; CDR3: CASSLDREETQYF
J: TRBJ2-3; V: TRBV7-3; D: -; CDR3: CASSLAGRNTDTQYF
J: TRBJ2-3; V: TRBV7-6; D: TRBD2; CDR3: CASSSGLASTDTQYF
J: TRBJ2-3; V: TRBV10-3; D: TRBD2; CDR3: CAISALSRLAGVTSTDTQYF
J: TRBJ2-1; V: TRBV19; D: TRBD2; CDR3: CASRWRGGQREQFF
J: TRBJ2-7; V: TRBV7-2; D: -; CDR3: CASSLEGTTKYEQYF
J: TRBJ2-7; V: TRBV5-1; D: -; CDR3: CASSPAGGSSYEQYF
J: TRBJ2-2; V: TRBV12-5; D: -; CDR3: CASGLTAANTGELFF
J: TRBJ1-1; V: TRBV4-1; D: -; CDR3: CASSQDSATTNTEAFF
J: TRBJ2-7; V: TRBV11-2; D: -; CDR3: CASSLGLTRDTNYEQYF
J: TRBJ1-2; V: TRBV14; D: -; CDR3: CASSSGSSGYTF
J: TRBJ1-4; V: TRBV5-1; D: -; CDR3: CASSSGQRATNEKLFF
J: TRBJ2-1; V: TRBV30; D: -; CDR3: CAWSVNEQFF
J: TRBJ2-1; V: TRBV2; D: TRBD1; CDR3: CASRGQASSYNEQFF
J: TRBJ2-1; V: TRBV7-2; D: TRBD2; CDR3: CASSLMTSGNEQFF
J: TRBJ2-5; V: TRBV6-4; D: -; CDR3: CASSDQARGTQYF
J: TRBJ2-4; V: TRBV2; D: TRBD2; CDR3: CASTPTSGGVAKNIQYF
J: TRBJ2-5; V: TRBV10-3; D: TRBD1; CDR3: CAISESWGQGVETQYF
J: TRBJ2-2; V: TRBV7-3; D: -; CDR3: CASSLMGRDGELFF
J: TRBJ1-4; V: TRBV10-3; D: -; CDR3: CAISESAGNEKLFF
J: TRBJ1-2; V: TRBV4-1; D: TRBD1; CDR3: CASSEVRGGYTF
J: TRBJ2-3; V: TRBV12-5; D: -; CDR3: CASGSGSWQDITDTQYF
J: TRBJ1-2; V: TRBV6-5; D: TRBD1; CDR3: CASRDRGGYGYTF
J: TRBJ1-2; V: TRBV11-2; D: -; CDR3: CASSFSSGYGYTF